This paragraph covers one TCR beta chain sequence. In the original workflow: Nucleated cell number was recorded as an estimate derived from reference gene primer amplification. Sequencing was performed with immunoSEQ multiplex PCR; in TCRdb, only in-frame clones are kept and a portion is missing. The V and J calls and the clone size are those of that table, but D and trimming were determined from the DNA. This repertoire shows about 440,000 clones, more than 85% found once; its top ten account for about 4.5%. This record belongs to a study of blood T cell repertoires in COVID-19. The CDR3 has 12 residues. The germline V gene encodes CDR1 MNHEY and CDR2 SVGAGI. The ends were cut back, 6 bases at V and 8 bases at J, with 13 bases in the middle.

The TCR comes from a young woman with acute or convalescent COVID-19. The sample comprised peripheral blood. The rearrangement uses TRBV6-5 and TRBJ1-2; D is ambiguous. The CDR3 DNA reads as TGTGCCAGCAGAACCGCCCAGAGGGGCTACACCTTC. It yields the protein CASRTAQRGYTF.